The clone carrying this TCR beta chain has a handful of counts. The authors used template switching to add a universal primer site and gave cDNA unique molecular identifiers. MiXCR, run by TCRdb on the 5' RACE reads, gives a single entry per CDR3 protein. In the table there are hundreds of thousands of distinct CDR3 sequences, 10% to 15% of which are singletons. This sample was included in a study of identical twins. There were only healthy Caucasians among the donors. CDR1 SGDLS and CDR2 YYNGEE come from the germline V gene. The CDR3 has 16 residues. Trimming cost V 8 bases and J 0 bases, with 18 bases left between them. The same sample was also used in a study of yellow fever vaccine responses in identical twins.

V and J are TRBV9 and TRBJ2-1; D unclear. This receptor was obtained from a woman under 30 in good health. Sample: CD8+ T cells sorted from blood. CDR3 DNA: TGTGCCAGTGACCCAATCGGGCGCCCCTCCTACAATGAGCAGTTCTTC. Translated, it gives CASDPIGRPSYNEQFF.